The sample holds a few counts of the clone carrying this TCR beta chain. RNA extraction and reverse transcription yielded cDNA as sequencing template. Libraries were prepared by immunoSEQ multiplex PCR; TCRdb keeps only in-frame clonotypes and omits some of them. Of 110,000 or so clones in the sample, 35% to 40% are singletons; the top ten hold approximately 2.8%. The record originates from a study of CD8+ T cells in alopecia areata. Study-level background: A 6-month off-drug phase came after tofacitinib, which had lasted 6 to 18 months.

This CDR3 comprises 12 residues. Germline V gene data show CDR1 as MDHEN and CDR2 as SYDVKM. The V end lost 7 bases, the J end lost 5 bases, and 12 bases lay between the germline ends. The source of this sequence is a human donor with alopecia areata. The chain couples TRBV28 to TRBJ2-7, with D maybe TRBD2 (5 bases). What was sequenced was CD4+ T cells sorted from blood. CDR3 sequence reads: CASNEGVNEQYF. In DNA form, the CDR3 reads TGTGCCAGCAACGAGGGAGTCAACGAGCAGTACTTC.